A single sample gave rise to the 2 T cell receptor beta chains below, sequenced in a study of blood T cell repertoires in COVID-19. Produced via immunoSEQ multiplex PCR; TCRdb's table is partial and in-frame only. The sample includes 350,000 to 450,000 clones, around 87% of them seen just once. Sequences were obtained from peripheral blood. These receptor sequences come from a woman aged 55 to 70 with COVID-19, enrolled during active disease.

This chain links TRBV2 with TRBJ2-2; D uncertain. Germline values: CDR1 SNHLY, CDR2 FYNNEI. V dropped 1 base and J dropped 7 bases, with 7 bases sitting between them. CDR3 size: 13 residues. As DNA, the CDR3 is TGTGCCAGCAGTGAAGAAATGCGCGGGGAGCTGTTTTTT. Protein: CASSEEMRGELFF. The complete variable domain, with remaining parts taken from reference TRBV2 and TRBJ2-2, reads EPEVTQTPSHQVTQMGQEVILRCVPISNHLYFYWYRQILGQKVEFLVSFYNNEISEKSEIFDDQFSVERPDGSNFTLKIRSTKLEDSAMYFCASSEEMRGELFFGEGSRLTVL.

The chain combines TRBV21-1 with TRBJ2-2; the table's D call of TRBD2 was not tested on the DNA. TRBV21-1 is annotated as a pseudogene. The CDR3 extends over 15 amino acids. The CDR3 sequence is CASSNSARETGELFF. Written as DNA, the CDR3 is TGTGCCAGCAGCAACTCTGCCCGGGAAACCGGGGAGCTGTTTTTT.